The present T cell receptor (beta chain) was sequenced within a study of T cells in Graves' hyperthyroidism and ophthalmopathy. Authors of the study amplified TCR beta CDR3 regions from RNA transcripts. The primer set for the first-round RT-PCR of the TCR CDR3 was HTBI. TCRdb used MiXCR to reprocess the multiplex PCR reads, holding one entry per CDR3 protein. The table shows about 700,000 distinct CDR3 sequences, with 11% to 15% occurring only once. CDR3 length: 15 residues. The germline CDR1 and CDR2 sequences are SGHNT and YENEEA. To note about this clonotype: Mismatch with germline at one junction end may stem from a read error.

J is TRBJ2-1 and V is TRBV11-3; TRBD2 aligns across 11 bases. Sequenced: blood. This sequence was found in a young woman with Graves' hyperthyroidism. For the CDR3, the DNA is TGTGCCACCAGCAGAACTAGCGGGAGACCCAATGAGCAGTTCTTC. This translates into CATSRTSGRPNEQFF.